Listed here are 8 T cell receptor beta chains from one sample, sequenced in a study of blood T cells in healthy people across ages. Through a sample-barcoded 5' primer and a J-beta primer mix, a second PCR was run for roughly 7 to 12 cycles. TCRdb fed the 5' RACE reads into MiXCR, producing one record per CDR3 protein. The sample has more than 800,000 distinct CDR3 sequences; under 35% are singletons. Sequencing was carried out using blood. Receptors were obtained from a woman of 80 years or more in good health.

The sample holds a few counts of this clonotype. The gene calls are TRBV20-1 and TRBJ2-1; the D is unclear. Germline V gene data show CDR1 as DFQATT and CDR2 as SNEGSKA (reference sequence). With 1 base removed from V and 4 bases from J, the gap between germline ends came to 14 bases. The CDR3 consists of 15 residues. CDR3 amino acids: CSARGVSPSYNEQFF. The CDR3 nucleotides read TGCAGTGCTAGAGGGGTAAGCCCTTCATACAATGAGCAGTTCTTC.

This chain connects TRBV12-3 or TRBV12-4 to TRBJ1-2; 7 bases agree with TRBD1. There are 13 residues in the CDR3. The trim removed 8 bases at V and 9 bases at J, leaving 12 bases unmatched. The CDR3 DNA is TGTGCCAGCGGCCGACAGGGACGGGAGAGCTACACCTTC. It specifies CASGRQGRESYTF.

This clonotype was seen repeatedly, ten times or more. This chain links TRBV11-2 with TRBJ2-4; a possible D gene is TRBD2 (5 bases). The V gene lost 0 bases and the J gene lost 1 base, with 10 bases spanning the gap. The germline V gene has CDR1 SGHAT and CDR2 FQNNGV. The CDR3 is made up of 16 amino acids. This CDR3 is CASSLDGRTAKNIQYF. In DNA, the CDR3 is TGTGCCAGCAGCTTAGATGGCAGGACTGCCAAAAACATTCAGTACTTC.

The CDR3 loop reads CSAREGSRTEAFF. CDR3 DNA sequence: TGCAGTGCTAGAGAAGGCAGCCGGACTGAAGCTTTCTTT. The chain employs TRBV20-1 and TRBJ1-1; D is undetermined. Between the trimmed V and J ends, which lost 0 bases and 5 bases, there was a span of 10 bases. The CDR3 consists of 13 residues. Germline lookup yields CDR1 DFQATT and CDR2 SNEGSKA (reference sequence).

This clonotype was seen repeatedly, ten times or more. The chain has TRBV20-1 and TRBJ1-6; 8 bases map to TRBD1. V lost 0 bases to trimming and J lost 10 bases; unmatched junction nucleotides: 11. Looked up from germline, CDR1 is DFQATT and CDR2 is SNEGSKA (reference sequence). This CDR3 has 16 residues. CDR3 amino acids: CSARDLKRTGFSPLHF. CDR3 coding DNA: TGCAGTGCTAGAGATCTCAAACGGACAGGGTTCTCACCCCTCCACTTT.

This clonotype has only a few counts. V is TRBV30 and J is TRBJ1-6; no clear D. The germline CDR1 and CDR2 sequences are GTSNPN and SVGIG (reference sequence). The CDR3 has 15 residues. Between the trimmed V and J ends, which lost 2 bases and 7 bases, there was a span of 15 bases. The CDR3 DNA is TGTGCCTGGAGTTCTCCCCCGGGTTGGAATTCACCCCTCCACTTT. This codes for CAWSSPPGWNSPLHF.

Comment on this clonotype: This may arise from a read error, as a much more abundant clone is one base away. CDR3 sequence (DNA): TGTGCCAGCAGTCCCCGGACTAGCTCAAAAAACATTCGGTACTTC. Translation: CASSPRTSSKNIRYF. The V gene is TRBV6-5, the J gene TRBJ2-4; 8 bases agree with TRBD2. CDR1 is MNHEY, CDR2 SVGAGI, per germline. This CDR3 region has 15 residues.

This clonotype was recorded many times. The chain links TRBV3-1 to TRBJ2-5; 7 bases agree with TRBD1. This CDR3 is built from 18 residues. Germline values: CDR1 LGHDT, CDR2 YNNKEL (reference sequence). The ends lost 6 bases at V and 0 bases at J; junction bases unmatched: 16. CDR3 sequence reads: CASSPRVDRSEYQETQYF. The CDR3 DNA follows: TGTGCCAGCAGTCCTAGGGTGGACAGGAGCGAGTACCAAGAGACCCAGTACTTC.